These 20 T cell receptor beta chains came from one sample sequenced in a study of CD8 T cells in Susac syndrome. Reverse transcription of 0.5 to 1 ug RNA was performed with random hexamers. TCRdb independently ran MiXCR on the immunoSEQ multiplex PCR reads; one entry per CDR3 protein. The table has approximately 120,000 distinct CDR3 sequences, more than 85% seen once; the top ten hold over 0.3%. Sequencing used CD8+ T cells from PBMCs. All receptors derive from a human donor with multiple sclerosis.

This clonotype was seen once. The chain combines TRBV29-1 with TRBJ1-2; D remains unclear. CDR1 is SQVTM, CDR2 ANQGSEA, per germline. Trimming pared 1 base from V and 4 bases from J, leaving 16 bases between. This CDR3 contains 15 residues. CDR3 sequence (DNA): TGCAGCGTTGAAGGGTATTTGGGCCGGACCTATGGCTACACCTTC. Its protein is CSVEGYLGRTYGYTF. Supplemented by reference TRBV29-1 and TRBJ1-2, the full variable domain reads SAVISQKPSRDICQRGTSLTIQCQVDSQVTMMFWYRQQPGQSLTLIATANQGSEATYESGFVIDKFPISRPNLTFSTLTVSNMSPEDSSIYLCSVEGYLGRTYGYTFGSGTRLTVV.

The rearrangement links TRBV6-1 to TRBJ1-5; D ambiguous. CDR1 MNHNS and CDR2 SASEGT come from the germline V gene. The CDR3 covers 14 residues. Trimming removed 5 bases at V and 5 bases at J, with 13 bases between. The CDR3 nucleotides read TGTGCCAGCAGTCGCCCCGGGGAGGATCAGCCCCAGCATTTT. Residues: CASSRPGEDQPQHF.

The chain is built from TRBV19 and TRBJ2-7, with 8 bases identical to TRBD2. The germline gives CDR1 LNHDA, CDR2 SQIVND (reference sequence). V lost 2 bases, J lost 7 bases, and 7 bases stayed unmatched. There are 14 residues in the CDR3. The CDR3, as DNA: TGTGCCAGTAGTATACGGGAGGGTACAGGGGAGCAGTACGTC. Encoded protein: CASSIREGTGEQYV.

This chain connects TRBV20-1 to TRBJ2-7; D call uncertain. V lost 6 bases and J lost 6, with 18 bases in between. This CDR3 spans 13 amino acids. Germline CDR1 reads DFQATT; CDR2 reads SNEGSKA (reference sequence). CDR3 DNA sequence: TGCAGTGCCCCTCCTCCCTGGCGCTCCGAGCAGTACTTC. Its translation: CSAPPPWRSEQYF.

The chain combines TRBV29-1 with TRBJ2-1; the match to TRBD2 covers 9 bases. The CDR3 runs to 15 residues. Germline V gene data show CDR1 as SQVTM and CDR2 as ANQGSEA. Unmatched junction bases numbered 10, after V lost 4 bases and J lost 6 bases. The chain's CDR3 is CSVGSRLAGPNEQFF. In nucleotides, the CDR3 is TGCAGCGTTGGTTCCCGGCTAGCGGGACCCAATGAGCAGTTCTTC.

In this sample, this clonotype turned up once. V usage is TRBV6-1 and J usage is TRBJ2-7; D might be TRBD2 (6 bases). The V gene's germline CDR1 is MNHNS and CDR2 SASEGT. V lost 4 bases and J lost 2, with 9 bases in between. The length of the CDR3 is 13 residues. The CDR3 protein is CASSGGVTYEQYV. The CDR3 DNA sequence: TGTGCCAGCAGTGGGGGGGTTACCTACGAGCAGTACGTC.

The genes are TRBV24-1 and TRBJ2-1, with D perhaps matching TRBD1 (6 bases). Germline V gene sequence: CDR1 KGHDR, CDR2 SFDVKD. The germline V and J ends were trimmed by 9 bases and 5 bases, with 16 bases remaining between them. The CDR3 has 14 amino acids. The CDR3 DNA follows: TGTGCCACCCAATACTCACAGGGAGACAATGAGCAGTTCTTC. This gives the protein CATQYSQGDNEQFF.

The gene calls are TRBV12-3 or TRBV12-4 and TRBJ2-7; TRBD1 or TRBD2 may be the D gene (5 bases each). The CDR3 is 16 amino acids. Trimming stripped 3 bases from V and 5 bases from J, with 20 bases between. This chain's CDR3 is CASSFVRLSGPDEQYF. The CDR3 DNA follows: TGTGCCAGCAGTTTTGTACGGCTGTCGGGGCCGGACGAGCAGTACTTC.

The CDR3 bases are TGTGCCATCAGCCGAGGGCGTAACTACGAGCAGTACTTC. It yields the protein CAISRGRNYEQYF. The V and J genes are TRBV10-3 and TRBJ2-7; maybe TRBD2 (5 bases). Germline V gives CDR1 ENHRY, CDR2 SYGVKD. Trimming took off 6 bases at V and 3 bases at J, with 12 bases between the two ends. The CDR3 is made up of 13 amino acids.

The chain joins TRBV20-1 to TRBJ2-7, with D perhaps TRBD1 or TRBD2 (5 bases each). The CDR3 sequence is 16 residues long. Germline V gene data show CDR1 as DFQATT and CDR2 as SNEGSKA (reference sequence). The V end was cut by 5 bases, the J end by 5 bases, with 25 bases between. In nucleotides, the CDR3 is TGCAGTGCTTTTCCCTTCGGGACCCAGCAACCTCACGAGCAGTACGTC. This codes for CSAFPFGTQQPHEQYV.

The CDR3 loop is CASSHRGGELFF. The CDR3 DNA reads as TGCGCCAGCAGTCACAGGGGCGGGGAGCTGTTTTTT. This chain connects TRBV23-1 to TRBJ2-2; TRBD1 might be the D (6 bases). TRBV23-1 is noted as an ORF with a role that remains uncertain. The CDR3 contains 12 residues. V lost 3 bases and J 7 bases, leaving 6 bases between the germline ends.

The CDR3 loop reads CASSPGQGFYEQFF. CDR3 sequence (DNA): TGTGCCAGCAGCCCAGGACAGGGTTTTTATGAGCAGTTCTTC. The chain joins TRBV3-1 to TRBJ2-1; TRBD1 matches 8 bases. This CDR3 comprises 14 residues. CDR1 is LGHDT, CDR2 YNNKEL, per germline (reference sequence). The V segment lost 4 bases and the J segment 8 bases; nucleotides outside the gene matches: 7.

The gene calls are TRBV7-9 and TRBJ2-3; unclear D gene. V was cut by 4 bases and J by 4 bases, with 9 bases left in between. Germline V gene lookup returns CDR1 SEHNR and CDR2 FQNEAQ (reference sequence). This CDR3 has 13 amino acids. CDR3 sequence reads: CASSYSASDTQYF. In DNA, the CDR3 is TGTGCCAGCAGCTATAGTGCGTCAGATACGCAGTATTTT.

In DNA form, the CDR3 reads TGCGCCAGCAGCCCAGCTACTGGCAATCAGCCCCAGCATTTT. Translating gives CASSPATGNQPQHF. V and J are TRBV4-1 and TRBJ1-5; no firm D call. Germline V gene data show CDR1 as MGHRA and CDR2 as YSYEKL. The CDR3 has 14 residues. Trimming shortened V by 4 bases and J by 2 bases, and 9 bases separated the two germline ends.

The CDR3 loop reads CASSLQNGYEQYF. The CDR3 DNA sequence: TGTGCCAGCAGTTTACAGAACGGCTACGAGCAGTACTTC. The chain joins TRBV12-3 or TRBV12-4 to TRBJ2-7; D not resolved. V lost 2 bases and J 3 bases, leaving 8 bases between the germline ends. The CDR3 is 13 amino acids.

V is TRBV27 and J is TRBJ2-7; unclear D gene. The V and J ends lost 5 bases and 2 bases respectively, with 16 bases between them. Germline V CDR1 and CDR2: MNHEY, SMNVEV (reference sequence). The CDR3 has 15 residues. The CDR3 region is CASSPPTSPPYEQYF. The DNA for the CDR3 is TGTGCCAGCAGTCCCCCCACCTCGCCCCCCTACGAGCAGTACTTC.

V and J are TRBV13 and TRBJ2-5, with 7 nucleotides matching TRBD2. This CDR3 spans 15 amino acids. CDR1 is PRHDT, CDR2 FYEKMQ, per germline (reference sequence). The V gene end was trimmed by 4 bases and the J gene end by 5 bases; junction bases not matched to a gene: 10. CDR3 DNA sequence: TGTGCCAGCAGCTCCGGAATGACTAGCATGGAGACCCAGTACTTC. Its protein product is CASSSGMTSMETQYF.

The chain recombines TRBV7-9 with TRBJ1-1; 8 bases align to TRBD1. Unmatched junction bases numbered 6, after V lost 5 bases and J lost 4 bases. The germline V gene encodes CDR1 SEHNR and CDR2 FQNEAQ (reference sequence). The CDR3 is 14 amino acids. The CDR3 protein is CASSPRGQGTEAFF. The CDR3 DNA is TGTGCCAGCAGCCCAAGAGGACAGGGCACTGAAGCTTTCTTT.

This chain connects TRBV5-6 to TRBJ2-5; D tentatively reads TRBD1 or TRBD2 (5 bases each). Germline CDR1 and CDR2: SGHDT and YYEEEE. The CDR3 consists of 13 residues. Trimming cost V 3 bases and J 9 bases, with 15 bases left between them. CDR3 protein: CASSSGPRGAQYF. The CDR3 coding sequence is TGTGCCAGCAGCTCGGGACCCCGTGGGGCCCAGTACTTC.

The chain uses TRBV30 and TRBJ2-3, with D possibly called TRBD1 or TRBD2 (5 bases each). Trimming cost V 3 bases and J 5 bases, with 12 bases left between them. Germline V gene data show CDR1 as GTSNPN and CDR2 as SVGIG (reference sequence). This CDR3 contains 13 residues. The CDR3 is CAWRDGARDTQYF. CDR3 nucleotide sequence: TGTGCCTGGAGGGACGGGGCGCGAGATACGCAGTATTTT.